A single T cell receptor (beta chain) is shown here with its context. Antigen unknown. The CDR3 length is 11 residues. Germline-derived CDR1 and CDR2 are SGHTA and FQGNSA. With 1 base removed from V and 8 bases from J, the gap between germline ends came to 3 bases. This sample is part of a study of cytotoxic CD8 clonotypes in ibrutinib-treated CLL. The wider study: Within the patient group, about ten were relapsed/refractory and roughly 14 treatment-naive, and approximately 17 were IGHV unmutated.

The study, taken as a whole, reports: Clonality increased with ibrutinib response but returned toward baseline at progression.

The intended depth for sequencing was 1 in 200,000 to 1 in 1 million T cells. Sequencing was performed with immunoSEQ multiplex PCR; in TCRdb, only in-frame clones are kept and a portion is missing. Among nearly 85,000 clones, 70% to 80% were seen once, and the ten largest hold approximately 4.4%. Sequencing used PBMCs, obtained after 12 months of ibrutinib treatment. The rearrangement joins TRBV7-2 to TRBJ2-1; D not resolved. The clonotype originates from a human donor with chronic lymphocytic leukemia. CDR3 bases: TGTGCCAGCAGCTTAGGCCATGAGCAGTTCTTC. Translation gives CASSLGHEQFF.